This T cell receptor (beta chain) was sequenced during a study of T cells in Graves' hyperthyroidism and ophthalmopathy. Study details: Peripheral blood draws took place at initial diagnosis, ahead of any treatment. Study-wide results and limits: Ophthalmopathy was told apart from stable hyperthyroidism by a 13 V-J model.

The germline gives CDR1 SGHNT, CDR2 YENEEA. The CDR3 is 14 amino acids. A patient was excluded if there was uncontrolled infection, other autoimmune disease, pregnancy or lactation. The investigators amplified TCR beta CDR3 regions from RNA transcripts. The study used the HTBI primer set for a first-round RT-PCR of the TCR CDR3. MiXCR, applied by TCRdb to the multiplex PCR reads, yields one record per CDR3 protein. The sample shows 450,000 to 650,000 distinct CDR3 sequences, more than 13% of them seen only once. This clonotype was detected only a few times. Its antigen is unknown. Sequenced input: blood. The chain recombines TRBV11-3 with TRBJ2-1; D remains unclear. The J call may be faulty, since TRBJ2-7 better matches the DNA end. The receptor's source is a woman aged 18-35 years with Graves' ophthalmopathy. The CDR3 spells CASSPDLSYNEQYF. Here the CDR3 DNA reads TGTGCCAGCAGCCCGGACCTCTCCTACAATGAGCAGTACTTC.